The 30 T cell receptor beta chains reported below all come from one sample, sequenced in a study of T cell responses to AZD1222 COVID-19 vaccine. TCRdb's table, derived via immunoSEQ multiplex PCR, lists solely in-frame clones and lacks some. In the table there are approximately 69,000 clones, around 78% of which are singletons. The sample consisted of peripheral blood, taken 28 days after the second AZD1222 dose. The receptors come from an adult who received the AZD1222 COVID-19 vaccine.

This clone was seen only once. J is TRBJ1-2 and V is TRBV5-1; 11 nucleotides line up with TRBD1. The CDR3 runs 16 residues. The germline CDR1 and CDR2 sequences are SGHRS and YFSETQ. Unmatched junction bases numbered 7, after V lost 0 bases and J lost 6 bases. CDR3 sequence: CASSLVRDRGRDGYTF. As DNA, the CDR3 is TGCGCCAGCAGCTTGGTCCGGGACAGGGGGAGGGATGGCTACACCTTC.

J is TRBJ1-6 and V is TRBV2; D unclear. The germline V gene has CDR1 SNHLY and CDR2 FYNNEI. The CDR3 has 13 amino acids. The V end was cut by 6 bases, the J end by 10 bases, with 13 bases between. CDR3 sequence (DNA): TGTGCCAGCAGAGAGGAGGGTCGGTCACCCCTCCACTTT. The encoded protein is CASREEGRSPLHF. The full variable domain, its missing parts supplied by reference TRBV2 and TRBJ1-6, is EPEVTQTPSHQVTQMGQEVILRCVPISNHLYFYWYRQILGQKVEFLVSFYNNEISEKSEIFDDQFSVERPDGSNFTLKIRSTKLEDSAMYFCASREEGRSPLHFGNGTRLTVT.

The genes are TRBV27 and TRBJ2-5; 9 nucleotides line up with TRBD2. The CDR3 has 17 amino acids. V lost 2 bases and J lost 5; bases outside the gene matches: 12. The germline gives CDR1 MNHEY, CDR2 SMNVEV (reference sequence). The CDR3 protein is CASSLNALGGGAETQYF. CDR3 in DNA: TGTGCCAGCAGTTTAAACGCTCTCGGCGGGGGGGCCGAGACCCAGTACTTC.

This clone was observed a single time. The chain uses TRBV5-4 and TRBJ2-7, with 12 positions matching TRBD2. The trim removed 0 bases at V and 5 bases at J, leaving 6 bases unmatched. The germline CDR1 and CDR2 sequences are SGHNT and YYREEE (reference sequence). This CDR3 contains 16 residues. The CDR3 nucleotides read TGTGCCAGCAGCTTGGGACTAGCGGGAGACATCGACGAGCAGTACTTC. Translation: CASSLGLAGDIDEQYF.

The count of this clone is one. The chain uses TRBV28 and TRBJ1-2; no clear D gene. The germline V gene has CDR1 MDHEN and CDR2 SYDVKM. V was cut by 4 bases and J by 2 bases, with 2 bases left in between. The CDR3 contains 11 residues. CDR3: CASSSNYGYTF. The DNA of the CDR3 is TGTGCCAGCAGTTCCAACTATGGCTACACCTTC.

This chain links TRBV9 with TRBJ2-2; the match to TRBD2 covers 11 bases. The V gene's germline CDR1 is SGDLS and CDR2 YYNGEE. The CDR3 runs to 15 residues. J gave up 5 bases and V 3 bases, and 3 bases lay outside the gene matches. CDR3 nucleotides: TGTGCCAGCAGCGCCTCTAGCGGGGGGACCGGGGAGCTGTTTTTT. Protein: CASSASSGGTGELFF.

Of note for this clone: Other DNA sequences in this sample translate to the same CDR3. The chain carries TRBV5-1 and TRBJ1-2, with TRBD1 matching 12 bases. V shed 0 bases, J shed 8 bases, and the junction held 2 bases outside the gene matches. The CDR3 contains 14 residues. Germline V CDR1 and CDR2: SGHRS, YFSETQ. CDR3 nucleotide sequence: TGCGCCAGCAGCTTGGCTGGGACAGGGGGCGGCTACACCTTC. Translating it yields CASSLAGTGGGYTF.

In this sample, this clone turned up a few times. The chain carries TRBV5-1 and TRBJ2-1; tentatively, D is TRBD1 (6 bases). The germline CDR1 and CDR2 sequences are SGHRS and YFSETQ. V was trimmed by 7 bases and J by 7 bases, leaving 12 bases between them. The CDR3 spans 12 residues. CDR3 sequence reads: CASWNRANEQFF. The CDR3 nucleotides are TGCGCCAGCTGGAACAGGGCTAATGAGCAGTTCTTC.

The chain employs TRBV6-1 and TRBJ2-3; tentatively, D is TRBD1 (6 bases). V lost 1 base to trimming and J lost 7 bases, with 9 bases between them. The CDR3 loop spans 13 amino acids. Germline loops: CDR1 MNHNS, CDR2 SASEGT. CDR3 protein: CASSEVRGNTQYF. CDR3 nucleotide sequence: TGTGCCAGCAGTGAAGTCAGGGGAAATACGCAGTATTTT.

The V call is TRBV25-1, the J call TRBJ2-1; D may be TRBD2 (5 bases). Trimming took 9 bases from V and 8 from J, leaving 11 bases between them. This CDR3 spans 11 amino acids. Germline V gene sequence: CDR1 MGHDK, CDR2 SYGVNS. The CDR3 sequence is CASAAGDEQFF. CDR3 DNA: TGTGCCAGTGCCGCGGGCGATGAGCAGTTCTTC.

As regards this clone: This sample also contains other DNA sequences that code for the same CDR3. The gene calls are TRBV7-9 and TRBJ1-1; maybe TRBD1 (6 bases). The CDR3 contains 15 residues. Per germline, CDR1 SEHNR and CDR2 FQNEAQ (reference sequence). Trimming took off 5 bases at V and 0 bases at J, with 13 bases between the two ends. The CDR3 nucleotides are TGTGCCAGCAGCCCTGCAGGGGTAATGAACACTGAAGCTTTCTTT. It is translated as CASSPAGVMNTEAFF.

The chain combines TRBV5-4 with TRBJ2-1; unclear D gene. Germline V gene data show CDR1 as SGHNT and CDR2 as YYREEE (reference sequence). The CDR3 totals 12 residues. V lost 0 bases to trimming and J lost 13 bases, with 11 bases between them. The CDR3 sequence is CASSLESASQFF. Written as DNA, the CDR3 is TGTGCCAGCAGCTTGGAGTCGGCTAGTCAGTTCTTC.

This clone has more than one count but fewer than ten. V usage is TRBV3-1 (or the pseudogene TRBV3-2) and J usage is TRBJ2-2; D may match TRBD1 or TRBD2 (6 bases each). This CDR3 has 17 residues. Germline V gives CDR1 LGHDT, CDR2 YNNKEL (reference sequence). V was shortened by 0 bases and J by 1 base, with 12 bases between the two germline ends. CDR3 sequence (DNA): TGTGCCAGCAGCCAAGAAGGGGGGCAGGGGAACACCGGGGAGCTGTTTTTT. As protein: CASSQEGGQGNTGELFF.

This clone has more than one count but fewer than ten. The CDR3: CSAFTVYDSANYGYTF. In DNA, the CDR3 is TGCAGCGCCTTCACAGTCTACGATTCAGCTAACTATGGCTACACCTTC. This chain uses TRBV29-1 with TRBJ1-2, with D unresolved. Trimming removed 7 bases from V and 0 bases from J, with 21 bases in between. Germline CDR1 SQVTM, CDR2 ANQGSEA. The CDR3 totals 16 residues.

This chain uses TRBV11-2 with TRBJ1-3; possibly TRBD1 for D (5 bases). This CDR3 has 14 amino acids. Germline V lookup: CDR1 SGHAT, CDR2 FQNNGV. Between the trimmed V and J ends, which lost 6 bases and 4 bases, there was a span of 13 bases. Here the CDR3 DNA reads TGTGCCAGCAGGGTTACAGGTTCGGGAAACACCATATATTTT. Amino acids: CASRVTGSGNTIYF.

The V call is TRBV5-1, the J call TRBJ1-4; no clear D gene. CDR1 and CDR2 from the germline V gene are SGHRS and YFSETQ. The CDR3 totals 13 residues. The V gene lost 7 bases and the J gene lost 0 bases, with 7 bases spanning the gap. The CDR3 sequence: CASAEATNEKLFF. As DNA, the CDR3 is TGCGCCAGCGCGGAGGCAACTAATGAAAAACTGTTTTTT.

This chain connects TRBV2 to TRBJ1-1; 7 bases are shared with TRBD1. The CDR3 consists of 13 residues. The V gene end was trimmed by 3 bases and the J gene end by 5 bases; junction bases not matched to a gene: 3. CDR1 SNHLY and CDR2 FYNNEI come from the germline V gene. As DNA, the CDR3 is TGTGCCAGCAGTGACCAGGGGGGGACTGAAGCTTTCTTT. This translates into CASSDQGGTEAFF.

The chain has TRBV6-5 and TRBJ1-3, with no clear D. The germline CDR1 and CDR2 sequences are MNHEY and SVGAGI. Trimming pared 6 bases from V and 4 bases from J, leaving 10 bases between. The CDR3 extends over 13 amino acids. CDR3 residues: CASSPDVGNTIYF. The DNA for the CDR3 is TGTGCCAGCAGCCCGGACGTAGGAAACACCATATATTTT.

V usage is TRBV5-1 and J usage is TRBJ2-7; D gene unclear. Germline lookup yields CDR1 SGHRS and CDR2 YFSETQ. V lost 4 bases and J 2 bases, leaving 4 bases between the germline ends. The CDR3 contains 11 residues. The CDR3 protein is CASSPPYEQYF. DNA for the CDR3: TGCGCCAGCAGCCCCCCCTACGAGCAGTACTTC. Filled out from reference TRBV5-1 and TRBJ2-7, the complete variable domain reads KAGVTQTPRYLIKTRGQQVTLSCSPISGHRSVSWYQQTPGQGLQFLFEYFSETQRNKGNFPGRFSGRQFSNSRSEMNVSTLELGDSALYLCASSPPYEQYFGPGTRLTVT.

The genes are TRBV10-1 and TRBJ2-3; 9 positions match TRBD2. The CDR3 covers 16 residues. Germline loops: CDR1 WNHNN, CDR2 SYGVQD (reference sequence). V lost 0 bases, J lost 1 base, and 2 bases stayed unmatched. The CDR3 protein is CASSESASGGTDTQYF. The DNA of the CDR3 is TGCGCCAGCAGTGAGTCGGCTAGCGGGGGCACAGATACGCAGTATTTT.

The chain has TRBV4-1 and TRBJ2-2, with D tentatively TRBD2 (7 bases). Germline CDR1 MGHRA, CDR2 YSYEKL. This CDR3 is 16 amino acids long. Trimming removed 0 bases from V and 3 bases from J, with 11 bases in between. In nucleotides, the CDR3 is TGCGCCAGCAGCCAAGATCCGGGGGGCTACACCGGGGAGCTGTTTTTT. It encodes CASSQDPGGYTGELFF.

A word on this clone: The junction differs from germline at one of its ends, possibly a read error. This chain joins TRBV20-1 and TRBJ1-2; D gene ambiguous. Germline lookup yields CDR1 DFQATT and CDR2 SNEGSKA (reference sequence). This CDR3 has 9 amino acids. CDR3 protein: CSARGGSIF. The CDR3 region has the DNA TGCAGTGCTAGAGGGGGTAGTATCTTC.

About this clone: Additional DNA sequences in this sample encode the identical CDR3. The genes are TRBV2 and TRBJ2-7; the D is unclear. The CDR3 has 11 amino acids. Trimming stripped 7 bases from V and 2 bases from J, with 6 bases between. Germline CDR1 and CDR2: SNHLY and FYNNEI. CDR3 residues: CASKNTYEQYF. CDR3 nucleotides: TGTGCCAGCAAAAACACCTACGAGCAGTACTTC.

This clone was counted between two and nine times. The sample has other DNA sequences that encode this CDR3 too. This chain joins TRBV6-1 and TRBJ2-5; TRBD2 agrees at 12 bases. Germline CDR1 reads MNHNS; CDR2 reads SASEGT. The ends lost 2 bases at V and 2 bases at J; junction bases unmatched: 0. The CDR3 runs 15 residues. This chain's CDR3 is CASSELAGGQETQYF. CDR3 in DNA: TGTGCCAGCAGTGAACTAGCGGGAGGGCAAGAGACCCAGTACTTC.

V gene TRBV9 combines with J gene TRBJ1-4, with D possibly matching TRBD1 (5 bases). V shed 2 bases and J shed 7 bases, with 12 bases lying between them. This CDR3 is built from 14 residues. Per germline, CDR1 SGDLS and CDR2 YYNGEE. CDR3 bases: TGTGCCAGCAGCGTCGCCAGGGTTGGTGAAAAACTGTTTTTT. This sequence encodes CASSVARVGEKLFF.

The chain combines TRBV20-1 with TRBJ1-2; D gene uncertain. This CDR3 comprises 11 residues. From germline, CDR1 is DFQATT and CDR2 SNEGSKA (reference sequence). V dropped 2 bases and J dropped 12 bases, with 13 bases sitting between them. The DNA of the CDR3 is TGCAGTGCTAGACGGGTGGAAGAGAACACCTTC. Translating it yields CSARRVEENTF.

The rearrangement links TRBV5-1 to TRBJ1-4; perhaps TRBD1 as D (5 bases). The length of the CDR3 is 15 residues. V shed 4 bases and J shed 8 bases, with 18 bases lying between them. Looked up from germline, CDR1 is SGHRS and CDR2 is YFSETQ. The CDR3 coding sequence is TGCGCCAGCAGCCGGGGGGGTTCCCCCGGGGAAAAACTGTTTTTT. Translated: CASSRGGSPGEKLFF. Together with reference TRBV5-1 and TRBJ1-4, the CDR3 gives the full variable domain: KAGVTQTPRYLIKTRGQQVTLSCSPISGHRSVSWYQQTPGQGLQFLFEYFSETQRNKGNFPGRFSGRQFSNSRSEMNVSTLELGDSALYLCASSRGGSPGEKLFFGSGTQLSVL.

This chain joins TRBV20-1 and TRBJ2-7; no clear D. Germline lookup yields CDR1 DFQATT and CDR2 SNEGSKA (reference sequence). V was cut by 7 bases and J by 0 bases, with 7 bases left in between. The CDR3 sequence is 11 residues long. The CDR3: CSVGNSYEQYF. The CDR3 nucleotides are TGCAGTGTGGGCAACTCCTACGAGCAGTACTTC.

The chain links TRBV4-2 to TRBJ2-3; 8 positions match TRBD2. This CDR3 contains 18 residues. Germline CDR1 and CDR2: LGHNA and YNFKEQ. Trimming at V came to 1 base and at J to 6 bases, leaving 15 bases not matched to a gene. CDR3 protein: CASSQGVRRAGEKDTQYF. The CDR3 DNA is TGTGCCAGCAGCCAAGGGGTCCGGCGAGCGGGGGAGAAGGATACGCAGTATTTT.

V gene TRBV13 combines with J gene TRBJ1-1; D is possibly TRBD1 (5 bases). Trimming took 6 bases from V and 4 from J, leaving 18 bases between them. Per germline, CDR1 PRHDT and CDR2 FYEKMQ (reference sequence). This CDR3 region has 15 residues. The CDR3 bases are TGTGCCAGCAGGGTGAGGGGAGGGCTCAGCACTGAAGCTTTCTTT. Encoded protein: CASRVRGGLSTEAFF.